The next 2 T cell receptor beta chains were all read from a single sample in a study of Graves' ophthalmopathy and Graves' hyperthyroidism. Using RNA transcripts, the TCR beta CDR3 regions were amplified. Amplification began with first-round RT-PCR using HTBI primers, then second-round multiplex PCR was performed. TCRdb itself ran the multiplex PCR reads through MiXCR, one entry per CDR3 protein. The sample carries about 500,000 distinct CDR3 sequences, approximately 35% recorded once. Source material: peripheral blood or thyroid tissue (not recorded which). The receptors shown here come from an adult man with Graves' hyperthyroidism.

The chain couples TRBV5-1 to TRBJ2-6; D may be TRBD2 (6 bases). The CDR3 consists of 16 residues. Trimming cost V 0 bases and J 2 bases, with 9 bases left between them. Germline lookup yields CDR1 SGHRS and CDR2 YFSETQ. The CDR3 here is CASSLDGGAGANVLTF. The CDR3 DNA is TGCGCCAGCAGCTTGGATGGCGGGGCTGGGGCCAACGTCCTGACTTTC.

The gene calls are TRBV4-2 and TRBJ2-2; D remains unclear. The CDR3 is 17 amino acids. V dropped 4 bases and J dropped 0 bases, with 15 bases sitting between them. Germline assignment: CDR1 LGHNA and CDR2 YNFKEQ. CDR3 nucleotide sequence: TGTGCCAGCAGCCCGGTGGGCAGCTCATCGAACACCGGGGAGCTGTTTTTT. Its translation: CASSPVGSSSNTGELFF.